The next 18 T cell receptor beta chains were all read from a single sample in a study of T cell responses to AZD1222 COVID-19 vaccine. Clones were read by immunoSEQ multiplex PCR, and TCRdb kept only the in-frame ones, dropping some. The sample lists approximately 130,000 clones, 80% to 90% seen once, with over 8% in the top ten. The specimen comprised peripheral blood, sampled 28 days after the second AZD1222 dose. The receptors derive from an adult who received the AZD1222 COVID-19 vaccine.

This chain joins TRBV7-8 and TRBJ1-2; TRBD1 aligns across 9 bases. The germline V gene encodes CDR1 SGHVS and CDR2 FQNEAQ. The junction had 7 bases not matched to a gene; V was cut back by 6 bases and J by 8 bases. The CDR3 length is 13 residues. The CDR3 nucleotides read TGTGCCAGCAGTTATCGACAGGGGGGAGGCTACACCTTC. It translates to CASSYRQGGGYTF.

This sequence joins TRBV27 and TRBJ1-2; possible D gene TRBD1, 5 bases. This CDR3 has 20 residues. CDR1 MNHEY and CDR2 SMNVEV come from the germline V gene (reference sequence). V was shortened by 7 bases and J by 7 bases, with 37 bases between the two germline ends. CDR3 sequence: CASKGRGQDTDAVFERGYTF. The CDR3 coding sequence is TGTGCCAGCAAGGGGCGTGGCCAGGACACCGACGCCGTATTTGAGCGTGGCTACACCTTC.

The V call is TRBV10-2, the J call TRBJ1-2; a possible D gene is TRBD1 (5 bases). The length of the CDR3 is 14 residues. V lost 3 bases and J lost 4, with 12 bases in between. Per germline, CDR1 WSHSY and CDR2 SAAADI. CDR3 coding DNA: TGCGCCAGCAGTGAAGGGGAACAGCTCTATGGCTACACCTTC. It codes for CASSEGEQLYGYTF.

V usage is TRBV3-1 (or the pseudogene TRBV3-2) and J usage is TRBJ2-2; D is perhaps TRBD2 (6 bases). Germline V gene sequence: CDR1 LGHDT, CDR2 YNNKEL (reference sequence). There are 13 residues in the CDR3. V gave up 4 bases and J gave up 8 bases, with 11 bases separating them. CDR3 protein: CASSRTIPGELFF. Here the CDR3 DNA reads TGTGCCAGCAGCCGGACTATCCCTGGGGAGCTGTTTTTT.

This chain connects TRBV18 to TRBJ2-5, with TRBD2 matching 14 bases. The CDR3 consists of 15 residues. With 3 bases clipped from V and 3 bases from J, the junction kept 0 bases outside the gene matches. Germline CDR1 is KGHSH and CDR2 is LQKENI. CDR3 protein: CASSPGLAGEETQYF. In DNA, the CDR3 is TGTGCCAGCTCACCGGGACTAGCGGGAGAAGAGACCCAGTACTTC.

This rearrangement joins TRBV10-3 to TRBJ1-1; possibly TRBD1 for D (5 bases). V lost 6 bases, J lost 2 bases, and 13 bases lay in between. Per germline, CDR1 ENHRY and CDR2 SYGVKD. This CDR3 spans 14 amino acids. In DNA, the CDR3 is TGTGCCATCAGAGTTGGGGCAGACAACACTGAAGCTTTCTTT. Translating gives CAIRVGADNTEAFF.

The gene calls are TRBV10-3 and TRBJ1-4, with 7 nucleotides matching TRBD1. In germline, CDR1 is ENHRY, CDR2 SYGVKD. CDR3 size: 13 residues. The V and J ends lost 5 bases and 5 bases, in that order; junction bases with no gene match: 2. CDR3 DNA sequence: TGTGCCATCAGTACAGGGGACAATGAAAAACTGTTTTTT. Translating gives CAISTGDNEKLFF.

The sample holds one count of this clone. A junction end diverges from the germline sequence, so it may reflect a read error. The CDR3 reads CASRQELTGGPNYGYTF. The CDR3 DNA reads TGCGCCAGCAGGCAAGAACTCACAGGGGGACCCAACTATGGCTACACCTTC. The chain carries TRBV4-3 and TRBJ1-2, with 8 bases aligning to TRBD1. CDR1 and CDR2 (germline): LGHNA, YSLEER. The CDR3 consists of 17 residues.

The rearrangement joins TRBV5-1 to TRBJ2-3, with 10 nucleotides matching TRBD2. J lost 5 bases, V lost 5 bases, and 8 bases had no gene match. The CDR3 extends over 15 amino acids. Germline CDR1 SGHRS, CDR2 YFSETQ. CDR3: CASRRSGRAEDTQYF. CDR3 DNA sequence: TGCGCCAGCAGACGCAGCGGGAGGGCCGAAGATACGCAGTATTTT.

The rearrangement links TRBV3-1 (or the pseudogene TRBV3-2) to TRBJ1-3, with D possibly TRBD1 on 6 matching bases. Trimming took off 2 bases at V and 7 bases at J, with 9 bases between the two ends. The CDR3 runs to 13 residues. Germline CDR1 is LGHDT and CDR2 is YNNKEL (reference sequence). The CDR3 coding sequence is TGTGCCAGCAGCCAACAGGGGCGGAACACCATATATTTT. Translating gives CASSQQGRNTIYF.

This clone was seen once. This chain uses TRBV14 with TRBJ2-1; no definite D call. Trimming left V 3 bases short and J 7 bases short, with 10 bases between. The germline gives CDR1 SGHDN, CDR2 FVKESK. The CDR3 has 13 residues. CDR3 nucleotides: TGTGCCAGCAGCCACAACGTGGTGAATGAGCAGTTCTTC. Amino acids: CASSHNVVNEQFF. Complete variable domain (other parts from reference TRBV14 and TRBJ2-1): EAGVTQFPSHSVIEKGQTVTLRCDPISGHDNLYWYRRVMGKEIKFLLHFVKESKQDESGMPNNRFLAERTGGTYSTLKVQPAELEDSGVYFCASSHNVVNEQFFGPGTRLTVL.

This chain connects TRBV20-1 to TRBJ1-2, with 8 bases identical to TRBD1. The CDR3 runs to 14 residues. The junction had 10 bases not matched to a gene; V was cut back by 3 bases and J by 7 bases. Germline V CDR1 and CDR2: DFQATT, SNEGSKA (reference sequence). Written as DNA, the CDR3 is TGCAGTGCTAGTAGTCAGGGGGCCCATATTGGCTACACCTTC. Translation: CSASSQGAHIGYTF.

The rearrangement uses TRBV30 and TRBJ1-6, with D unresolved. Trimming took 0 bases from V and 10 from J, leaving 10 bases between them. The CDR3 loop spans 13 amino acids. CDR1 GTSNPN and CDR2 SVGIG come from the germline V gene (reference sequence). The chain's CDR3 is CAWSVVRLSPLHF. CDR3 DNA: TGTGCCTGGAGTGTGGTCAGGCTCTCACCCCTCCACTTT.

The chain is built from TRBV7-9 and TRBJ1-4, with TRBD1 identical over 7 bases. The CDR3 has 14 amino acids. Germline V lookup: CDR1 SEHNR, CDR2 FQNEAQ (reference sequence). Unmatched junction bases numbered 6, after V lost 5 bases and J lost 6 bases. CDR3 in DNA: TGTGCCAGCAGCGGTGAGGGACAGCATGAAAAACTGTTTTTT. Protein sequence: CASSGEGQHEKLFF.

The chain joins TRBV11-3 to TRBJ1-1, with 7 bases lining up with TRBD1. V shed 1 base and J 4 bases; nucleotides not matched to a gene: 3. CDR3 length: 14 residues. CDR1 is SGHNT, CDR2 YENEEA, per germline. This CDR3 reads CASSLGGGGTEAFF. In DNA, the CDR3 is TGTGCCAGCAGCTTAGGAGGGGGCGGCACTGAAGCTTTCTTT.

The chain employs TRBV6-2 or TRBV6-3 and TRBJ1-1, with D unresolved. The germline CDR1 and CDR2 sequences are MNHEY and SVGEGT. The CDR3 is 14 amino acids. Trimming cost V 2 bases and J 3 bases, with 10 bases left between them. CDR3 DNA sequence: TGTGCCAGCAGTTACGCCGGAATGGACACTGAAGCTTTCTTT. As protein: CASSYAGMDTEAFF.

The chain recombines TRBV11-3 with TRBJ2-6; D remains ambiguous. The CDR3 extends over 17 amino acids. With 9 bases removed from V and 0 bases from J, the gap between germline ends came to 18 bases. Looked up from germline, CDR1 is SGHNT and CDR2 is YENEEA. Here the CDR3 DNA reads TGTGCCAGATCTGGGCTTAGCCGAGACTCTGGGGCCAACGTCCTGACTTTC. This translates into CARSGLSRDSGANVLTF. The whole variable domain, filled in from reference TRBV11-3 and TRBJ2-6, reads EAGVVQSPRYKIIEKKQPVAFWCNPISGHNTLYWYLQNLGQGPELLIRYENEEAVDDSQLPKDRFSAERLKGVDSTLKIQPAELGDSAVYLCARSGLSRDSGANVLTFGAGSRLTVL.

The V call is TRBV3-1 (or the pseudogene TRBV3-2), the J call TRBJ1-5; maybe TRBD1 (6 bases). Trimming pared 2 bases from V and 6 bases from J, leaving 14 bases between. The germline V gene has CDR1 LGHDT and CDR2 YNNKEL (reference sequence). The CDR3 is made up of 15 amino acids. The CDR3 reads CASSQSAGASQPQHF. The CDR3 region has the DNA TGTGCCAGCAGCCAATCGGCAGGGGCAAGTCAGCCCCAGCATTTT.